The clone carrying this TCR beta chain came up once. Its target is unknown. Collection of blood occurred at baseline, at cycle 4 day 1, and at cycle 7 day 1. Clones were read by immunoSEQ multiplex PCR, and TCRdb kept only the in-frame ones, dropping some. The repertoire holds roughly 89,000 clones, with around 83% as singletons. The germline V gene has CDR1 SGDLS and CDR2 YYNGEE. CDR3 length: 19 amino acids. V lost 0 bases, J lost 6 bases, and 11 bases stayed unmatched. The sample comes from a study of OX40 agonist ivuxolimab in advanced cancers. Overall study results and limits: CD8+ T cells (on average) carried more expanded clones than CD4+ T cells. Blood T cells, both CD4+ and CD8+, expanded clonally by week 6 at 0.1 to 3.0 mg/kg.

The clonotype originates from an adult with an advanced solid tumor such as melanoma, head and neck, liver or kidney cancer. This chain links TRBV9 with TRBJ2-3; 15 bases are a match to TRBD2. Sequenced material: CD4+ or CD8+ T cells sorted from blood, taken in a trial of the OX40 agonist ivuxolimab. The CDR3 DNA is TGTGCCAGCAGCGTAGGGGTACTCGGACTAGCGGGAGGGTTGGATACGCAGTATTTT. Translation gives CASSVGVLGLAGGLDTQYF.